This TCR beta chain is from a study of blood T cell repertoires in COVID-19. Study overall: The origin of the acute and convalescent COVID-19 samples was the United States, Italy and Spain.

This CDR3 has 16 residues. The junction had 9 bases not matched to a gene; V was cut back by 1 base and J by 7 bases. From germline, CDR1 is ENHRY and CDR2 SYGVKD. Original processing methods: Amplification of reference gene primers provided the estimated nucleated cell counts. Assay: immunoSEQ multiplex PCR; the TCRdb copy retains only in-frame clones and omits some. D and trimming were read from the DNA, whereas the V and J calls and clone size are those reported in that table. The sample records about 390,000 clones, more than 75% being singletons. The origin of this receptor is a woman aged 55-69 years with COVID-19, enrolled during active disease. The gene calls are TRBV10-3 and TRBJ1-4; TRBD1 agrees at 7 bases. The specimen was peripheral blood. CDR3 loop: CAISEWRGQGGEKLFF. CDR3 coding DNA: TGTGCCATCAGTGAGTGGAGGGGGCAAGGTGGTGAAAAACTGTTTTTT.